These 19 T cell receptor beta chains share one sample of origin, sequenced in a study of cytomegalovirus exposure and HLA in healthy donors. Primers: 60 Vbeta forward and 13 Jbeta reverse. The method was immunoSEQ multiplex PCR; TCRdb's version includes in-frame clones alone and lacks a portion of them. Of tens of thousands of clones listed, approximately 81% are singletons. Sequenced: PBMCs. The source is a woman in her 30s in good health and CMV-seropositive.

The V gene is TRBV4-1, the J gene TRBJ1-2; D unresolved. Trimming took 0 bases from V and 8 from J, leaving 10 bases between them. This CDR3 is 13 amino acids long. The germline CDR1 and CDR2 sequences are MGHRA and YSYEKL. CDR3 sequence (DNA): TGCGCCAGCAGCCAAGACAGGAGGGTCGGCTACACCTTC. Translated: CASSQDRRVGYTF.

The chain recombines TRBV30 with TRBJ2-1; D is possibly TRBD2 (6 bases). The CDR3 consists of 17 residues. Germline loops: CDR1 GTSNPN, CDR2 SVGIG (reference sequence). V lost 3 bases and J 0 bases, leaving 18 bases between the germline ends. CDR3 in DNA: TGTGCCTGGAGCATACCCGGGACTCGAACCTCCTACAATGAGCAGTTCTTC. This codes for CAWSIPGTRTSYNEQFF.

Of note for this clone: Compared with germline, one end of the junction differs, possibly owing to a read error. The chain is built from TRBV5-1 and TRBJ2-3; 11 bases line up with TRBD2. CDR3 length: 16 residues. The germline gives CDR1 SGHRS, CDR2 YFSETQ. This CDR3 reads CASSLVLAGGTDTQYF. The CDR3 DNA is TGCGCCAGCAGCTTGGTCCTAGCGGGAGGCACTGATACGCAGTATTTT.

J is TRBJ2-5 and V is TRBV11-2; 12 nucleotides agree with TRBD2. The CDR3 is 15 residues long. CDR1 is SGHAT, CDR2 FQNNGV, per germline. V shed 5 bases, J shed 3 bases, and the junction held 4 bases outside the gene matches. The CDR3 nucleotides read TGTGCCAGCAGCAGATCTAGCGGGAGGGAAGAGACCCAGTACTTC. Its translation: CASSRSSGREETQYF.

V and J are TRBV6-5 and TRBJ2-7; 10 bases line up with TRBD2. Germline V gene data show CDR1 as MNHEY and CDR2 as SVGAGI. The trim removed 0 bases at V and 1 base at J, leaving 3 bases unmatched. This CDR3 has 16 residues. The CDR3 region is CASSYSGLALSYEQYF. DNA of the CDR3: TGTGCCAGCAGTTACTCGGGACTAGCGCTTTCCTACGAGCAGTACTTC.

Of note for this clone: The junction and the germline gene differ at one end; a read error may be behind it. The chain recombines TRBV28 with TRBJ2-1, with TRBD2 matching 10 bases. This CDR3 has 15 amino acids. CDR1 and CDR2 from the germline V gene are MDHEN and SYDVKM. CDR3 residues: CASSEPGLATNEQFF. CDR3 in DNA: TGTGCTAGCAGTGAACCGGGACTAGCGACCAATGAGCAGTTCTTC.

The V call is TRBV4-3, the J call TRBJ2-1, with D possibly matching TRBD2 (5 bases). V lost 4 bases and J 2 bases, leaving 21 bases between the germline ends. The CDR3 runs to 18 residues. Germline CDR1 is LGHNA and CDR2 is YSLEER. The CDR3 nucleotides read TGCGCCAGCAGCCCCAGGCCCCTAGCTTCCAGCCCCTACAATGAGCAGTTCTTC. Translated: CASSPRPLASSPYNEQFF.

The V call is TRBV28, the J call TRBJ2-3; 7 positions agree with TRBD1. V trimming: 7 bases; J trimming: 2 bases; junction bases outside the gene matches: 12. This CDR3 has 16 residues. Looked up from germline, CDR1 is MDHEN and CDR2 is SYDVKM. The CDR3 spells CASKVGGPLSTDTQYF. The CDR3 nucleotides read TGTGCCAGCAAAGTAGGGGGCCCACTTTCCACAGATACGCAGTATTTT.

This chain uses TRBV9 with TRBJ2-7; D possibly corresponds to TRBD2 (6 bases). CDR1 and CDR2 from the germline V gene are SGDLS and YYNGEE. The CDR3 consists of 12 residues. V was clipped by 1 base and J by 7 bases, with 9 bases between them. CDR3 coding DNA: TGTGCCAGCAGCGTAACGGGGGTGGAGCAGTACTTC. Protein sequence: CASSVTGVEQYF.

The genes are TRBV5-4 and TRBJ2-2; 9 bases are shared with TRBD1. The germline gives CDR1 SGHNT, CDR2 YYREEE (reference sequence). The J segment lost 7 bases and the V segment lost 5 bases, leaving 6 bases of the junction unmatched. This CDR3 is built from 14 residues. CDR3 sequence: CASRTGQGDGELFF. The CDR3 coding sequence is TGTGCCAGCAGAACGGGACAGGGAGACGGGGAGCTGTTTTTT.

This clone was counted only a few times. The gene calls are TRBV6-5 and TRBJ2-1; 8 nucleotides match TRBD1. Trimming took 5 bases from V and 10 from J; bases not matched to a gene: 1. The CDR3 is 11 amino acids. Germline V gene lookup returns CDR1 MNHEY and CDR2 SVGAGI. This CDR3 reads CASSPGGEQFF. The CDR3 DNA is TGTGCCAGCAGTCCAGGGGGCGAGCAGTTCTTC.

The chain couples TRBV7-8 to TRBJ1-6; a weak D match, TRBD1 (6 bases). The CDR3 covers 15 residues. CDR1 SGHVS and CDR2 FQNEAQ come from the germline V gene. V lost 1 base to trimming and J lost 11 bases, with 15 bases between them. Here the CDR3 DNA reads TGTGCCAGCAGCTTAGGCAGGGGAGGGGAGACACCCCTCCACTTT. This translates into CASSLGRGGETPLHF.

In this sample, this clone turned up a few times. The rearrangement uses TRBV7-9 and TRBJ1-2; D is possibly TRBD1 (5 bases). Germline values: CDR1 SEHNR, CDR2 FQNEAQ (reference sequence). Trimming stripped 2 bases from V and 8 bases from J, with 12 bases between. The CDR3 spans 13 residues. The CDR3 here is CASSLMGGYGYTF. In DNA form, the CDR3 reads TGTGCCAGCAGCTTAATGGGGGGATACGGCTACACCTTC.

The rearrangement joins TRBV29-1 to TRBJ1-4; D might be TRBD1 (5 bases). Germline CDR1 reads SQVTM; CDR2 reads ANQGSEA. The germline V and J ends were trimmed by 4 bases and 5 bases, with 11 bases remaining between them. This CDR3 is 13 amino acids long. This CDR3 is CSVGGRGNEKLFF. The CDR3 DNA is TGCAGCGTTGGTGGGCGGGGGAATGAAAAACTGTTTTTT.

The V gene is TRBV7-8, the J gene TRBJ2-1; weak D call: TRBD1 (6 bases). Trimming removed 5 bases at V and 8 bases at J, with 7 bases between. CDR1 is SGHVS and CDR2 is FQNEAQ in the germline V gene. The CDR3 length is 11 residues. Here the CDR3 DNA reads TGTGCCAGCAGCAAGGGGGATGAGCAGTTCTTC. Translating it yields CASSKGDEQFF.

The V call is TRBV7-9, the J call TRBJ2-7; 7 bases fit TRBD1. Germline V gene sequence: CDR1 SEHNR, CDR2 FQNEAQ (reference sequence). With V trimmed by 3 bases and J by 7 bases, 6 bases remained unmatched. The length of the CDR3 is 13 residues. CDR3: CASSLTGTREQYF. In nucleotides, the CDR3 is TGTGCCAGCAGCTTGACAGGGACGAGAGAGCAGTACTTC.

The chain uses TRBV18 and TRBJ2-5; the D gene is possibly TRBD2 (7 bases). Germline V gene data show CDR1 as KGHSH and CDR2 as LQKENI. V lost 6 bases and J lost 6, with 20 bases in between. The CDR3 is 15 amino acids. The CDR3 DNA sequence: TGTGCCAGCTCCCCAGAGGGGGGGCTCAGGAAGACCCAGTACTTC. This translates into CASSPEGGLRKTQYF.

The genes are TRBV15 and TRBJ1-1; 10 nucleotides line up with TRBD1. CDR3 length equals 16 residues. Germline values: CDR1 LNHNV, CDR2 YYDKDF (reference sequence). J gave up 1 base and V 6 bases, and 8 bases lay outside the gene matches. As DNA, the CDR3 is TGTGCCACCAGGAAGTATGGGACAGGGGCGAACACTGAAGCTTTCTTT. It is translated as CATRKYGTGANTEAFF.

The chain links TRBV28 to TRBJ1-2, with 7 bases matching TRBD1. Germline CDR1 is MDHEN and CDR2 is SYDVKM. The CDR3 has 17 amino acids. Losses at the gene ends were 2 bases for V and 4 bases for J; bases not matched to a gene: 13. This chain's CDR3 is CASSLGGQPRNTYGYTF. The CDR3 bases are TGTGCCAGCAGTTTAGGGGGACAGCCCCGAAACACCTATGGCTACACCTTC.